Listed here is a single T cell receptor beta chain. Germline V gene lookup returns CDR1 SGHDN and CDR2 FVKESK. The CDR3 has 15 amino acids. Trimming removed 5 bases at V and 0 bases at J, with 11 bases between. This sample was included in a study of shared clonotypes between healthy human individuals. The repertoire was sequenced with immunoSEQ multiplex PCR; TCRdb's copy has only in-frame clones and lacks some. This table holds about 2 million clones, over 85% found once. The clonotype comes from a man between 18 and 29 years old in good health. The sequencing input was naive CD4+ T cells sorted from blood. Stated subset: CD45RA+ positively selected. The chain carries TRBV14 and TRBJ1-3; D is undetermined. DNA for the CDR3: TGTGCCAGCAGCTGGGCGGGCGGCTCTGGAAACACCATATATTTT. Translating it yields CASSWAGGSGNTIYF.